The rows below give T cell receptor beta chains drawn from one sample of a study of T-cell reconstitution after alpha-beta-depleted transplantation in children. MiXCR, run by TCRdb on the PCR reads, gives a single entry per CDR3 protein. The sample shows around 960,000 distinct CDR3 sequences, 25% to 35% of them seen only once. The sequenced sample was PBMCs, mostly from graft donor cells, obtained 360 days after TCRalphabeta/CD19-depleted stem cell transplant. These receptors came from a boy under two years old who had a stem cell transplant for SCID, so the T cells may come from the graft donor. Both conserved end residues are part of each CDR3. Fields, in order: D gene, V gene, clone size, J gene, CDR3 protein, CDR3 DNA. D genes are given only for firm matches. Expanded clones are given a class, and other clones once, few, many or no size at all.

-	TRBV4-2	few	TRBJ2-3	CASSQDQDTQYF	TGTGCCAGCAGCCAAGACCAAGATACGCAGTATTTT
-	TRBV12-3/TRBV12-4	-	TRBJ2-7	CASKGDHYEQYF	TGTGCCAGCAAAGGGGATCACTACGAGCAGTACTTC
TRBD2	TRBV5-1	-	TRBJ2-4	CASRPGLAGGLAKNIQYF	TGCGCCAGTAGACCGGGACTAGCGGGTGGTCTGGCCAAAAACATTCAGTACTTC
-	TRBV9	many	TRBJ2-3	CASSLLGGGSGDTQYF	TGTGCCAGCAGCCTTTTGGGAGGGGGCTCGGGAGATACGCAGTATTTT
-	TRBV12-3/TRBV12-4	few	TRBJ2-1	CASRKRNRVSYNEQFF	TGTGCCAGCAGAAAGCGTAACAGGGTGTCCTACAATGAGCAGTTCTTC
TRBD1	TRBV6-2/TRBV6-3	-	TRBJ2-7	CASSYFGTGHYEQYF	TGTGCCAGCAGTTACTTCGGGACAGGCCACTACGAGCAGTACTTC
TRBD1	TRBV7-2	few	TRBJ1-3	CASSPGTGANTIYF	TGTGCCAGCAGCCCAGGGACAGGTGCGAACACCATATATTTT
-	TRBV6-5	-	TRBJ2-5	CASSYRGTLETQYF	TGTGCCAGCAGTTACCGCGGCACGTTAGAGACCCAGTACTTC
-	TRBV6-1	-	TRBJ2-1	CASSESGASYNEQFF	TGTGCCAGCAGTGAAAGCGGCGCGTCCTACAATGAGCAGTTCTTC
TRBD2	TRBV15	-	TRBJ2-1	CATSRWTSGGYNEQFF	TGTGCCACCAGCAGGTGGACTAGCGGGGGCTACAATGAGCAGTTCTTC
-	TRBV27	-	TRBJ1-1	CASSSPDTSNTEAFF	TGTGCCAGCAGTTCCCCGGACACATCGAACACTGAAGCTTTCTTT
-	TRBV9	-	TRBJ2-1	CASSARIRGPSYNEQFF	TGTGCCAGCAGCGCCCGAATACGGGGGCCATCCTACAATGAGCAGTTCTTC
-	TRBV12-3/TRBV12-4	-	TRBJ2-7	CASSFLFQGINEQYF	TGTGCCAGCAGTTTTCTATTTCAAGGGATCAACGAGCAGTACTTC
-	TRBV28	many	TRBJ2-1	CASSYSDPQGEQFF	TGTGCCAGCAGTTACTCTGACCCCCAGGGTGAGCAGTTCTTC
TRBD2	TRBV20-1	-	TRBJ2-1	CSARDLSRSGGYNEQFF	TGCAGTGCTAGAGATCTGAGCAGGAGCGGGGGGTACAATGAGCAGTTCTTC
-	TRBV7-2	few	TRBJ2-3	CASSLSWWTDTQYF	TGTGCCAGCAGCTTATCTTGGTGGACAGATACGCAGTATTTT
-	TRBV20-1	few	TRBJ1-2	CSANPGVDYGYTF	TGCAGTGCTAATCCGGGAGTGGACTATGGCTACACCTTC
TRBD2	TRBV12-5	few	TRBJ2-3	CASGAASGASTDTQYF	TGTGCTAGTGGCGCCGCTAGCGGGGCTAGCACAGATACGCAGTATTTT
-	TRBV19	few	TRBJ2-3	CASSPEGTRYPDTQYF	TGTGCCAGTAGTCCTGAGGGGACCCGATATCCTGATACGCAGTATTTT
-	TRBV20-1	-	TRBJ1-5	CSARSSLHSNQPQHF	TGCAGTGCTAGAAGCTCGCTCCATAGCAATCAGCCCCAGCATTTT
-	TRBV14	-	TRBJ2-7	CASSQSPVGEQYF	TGTGCCAGCAGCCAATCACCAGTGGGCGAGCAGTACTTC
TRBD1	TRBV7-2	-	TRBJ1-3	CASSPYYRGSSGNTIYF	TGTGCCAGCAGCCCGTACTACAGGGGATCTTCTGGAAACACCATATATTTT
TRBD1	TRBV7-2	-	TRBJ2-3	CASSLRGPGYTQYF	TGTGCCAGCAGCTTAAGGGGGCCCGGATATACGCAGTATTTT
-	TRBV5-1	-	TRBJ1-2	CASSFKDFGYTF	TGCGCCAGCAGCTTTAAGGATTTTGGCTACACCTTC
TRBD2	TRBV4-2	-	TRBJ2-2	CASSQDWGLASPGELFF	TGTGCCAGCAGCCAAGATTGGGGACTAGCTTCTCCCGGGGAGCTGTTTTTT
-	TRBV7-8	-	TRBJ2-7	CASSLAGGDPSSYEQYF	TGTGCCAGCAGCTTAGCGGGCGGGGACCCTAGCTCCTACGAGCAGTACTTC
-	TRBV20-1	-	TRBJ1-1	CSARRQENTEAFF	TGCAGTGCTAGGCGGCAGGAGAACACTGAAGCTTTCTTT
-	TRBV20-1	-	TRBJ2-7	CSAHRQVKSSYEQYF	TGCAGTGCTCATCGACAGGTCAAAAGCTCCTACGAGCAGTACTTC
TRBD1	TRBV12-3/TRBV12-4	-	TRBJ1-5	CASSPTGSQPQHF	TGTGCCAGCAGTCCGACAGGGAGCCAGCCCCAGCATTTT
-	TRBV15	-	TRBJ2-1	CATSRDPGQGEQFF	TGTGCCACCAGCAGAGATCCGGGGCAGGGTGAGCAGTTCTTC
TRBD2	TRBV15	-	TRBJ2-6	CASTRGLSSGANVLTF	TGTGCCTCGACCCGGGGACTAAGCTCTGGGGCCAACGTCCTGACTTTC
-	TRBV29-1	-	TRBJ2-1	CSVEQDWGNEQFF	TGCAGCGTTGAACAGGATTGGGGGAATGAGCAGTTCTTC
-	TRBV18	-	TRBJ2-7	CASSPYDSYEQYF	TGTGCCAGCTCACCCTATGATTCCTACGAGCAGTACTTC
-	TRBV7-2	few	TRBJ2-3	CASSLGGDSSTDTQYF	TGTGCCAGCAGCTTAGGAGGGGACTCTAGCACAGATACGCAGTATTTT
-	TRBV12-3/TRBV12-4	-	TRBJ2-7	CASGPQLSGDEQYF	TGTGCCAGCGGCCCTCAGTTGTCCGGCGACGAGCAGTACTTC
-	TRBV7-3	few	TRBJ2-3	CASSLSPGGDTQYF	TGTGCCAGCAGCTTAAGTCCAGGGGGGGATACGCAGTATTTT
-	TRBV7-8	-	TRBJ1-1	CASSPNRVEAFF	TGTGCCAGCAGCCCCAACAGGGTTGAAGCTTTCTTT
-	TRBV2	few	TRBJ2-1	CASSRQLLSGPYNEQFF	TGTGCCAGCAGTCGACAGCTCCTCTCTGGGCCCTACAATGAGCAGTTCTTC
-	TRBV15	-	TRBJ2-5	CATSWDYQETQYF	TGTGCCACCAGCTGGGACTACCAAGAGACCCAGTACTTC
TRBD2	TRBV10-3	few	TRBJ2-3	CAIQPGLAGTDTQYF	TGTGCCATTCAACCGGGACTAGCCGGCACAGATACGCAGTATTTT
TRBD2	TRBV3-1	-	TRBJ2-2	CASTRLAGANTGELFF	TGTGCCAGCACCCGACTAGCGGGGGCGAACACCGGGGAGCTGTTTTTT
TRBD2	TRBV24-1	-	TRBJ2-1	CATSDLWGGEQFF	TGTGCCACCAGTGATTTGTGGGGGGGTGAGCAGTTCTTC
-	TRBV5-1	-	TRBJ1-1	CASSSQRGVDTEAFF	TGCGCCAGCAGCTCACAAAGGGGGGTAGACACTGAAGCTTTCTTT
-	TRBV10-3	few	TRBJ2-5	CAISEARWGSQETQYF	TGTGCCATCAGTGAGGCAAGGTGGGGGTCCCAAGAGACCCAGTACTTC
-	TRBV2	-	TRBJ2-7	CASSVRPYEQYF	TGTGCCAGCAGTGTAAGACCCTACGAGCAGTACTTC
-	TRBV20-1	few	TRBJ1-2	CSARDLSGKVYGYTF	TGCAGTGCTAGAGATCTATCGGGGAAGGTCTATGGCTACACCTTC
TRBD1	TRBV6-1	few	TRBJ2-1	CASSEDRGPNNEQFF	TGTGCCAGCAGTGAGGACAGGGGACCTAACAATGAGCAGTTCTTC
TRBD1	TRBV10-3	-	TRBJ1-1	CAISGGQGATEAFF	TGTGCCATCAGTGGGGGACAGGGGGCCACTGAAGCTTTCTTT
TRBD2	TRBV9	few	TRBJ2-2	CASSQHGLAGANTGELFF	TGTGCCAGCAGCCAACACGGACTAGCGGGGGCCAACACCGGGGAGCTGTTTTTT
TRBD1	TRBV28	-	TRBJ2-5	CASSSDRGFQETQYF	TGTGCCAGCAGTAGCGACAGGGGCTTCCAAGAGACCCAGTACTTC
-	TRBV7-2	few	TRBJ1-2	CASSQRPRGGYTF	TGTGCCAGCAGCCAACGCCCCAGGGGAGGCTACACCTTC
-	TRBV9	few	TRBJ2-5	CASSVGPGPGETQYF	TGTGCCAGCAGCGTAGGACCCGGACCTGGAGAGACCCAGTACTTC
-	TRBV5-5	few	TRBJ2-7	CASSLIVQGTYEQYF	TGTGCCAGCAGCTTGATTGTACAGGGAACTTACGAGCAGTACTTC
TRBD2	TRBV9	few	TRBJ2-3	CASGTSGDLSTDTQYF	TGTGCCAGCGGGACTAGCGGGGACCTTAGCACAGATACGCAGTATTTT
TRBD1	TRBV4-3	few	TRBJ1-1	CASSQEPPTGHRETEAFF	TGCGCCAGCAGCCAAGAACCTCCGACAGGGCACAGGGAGACTGAAGCTTTCTTT
-	TRBV7-6	-	TRBJ2-1	CASSFRTFYNEQFF	TGTGCCAGCAGCTTCCGGACATTTTACAATGAGCAGTTCTTC
TRBD2	TRBV28	few	TRBJ2-5	CASSSPSGGNLQETQYF	TGTGCCAGCAGTTCACCTAGCGGGGGGAACCTCCAAGAGACCCAGTACTTC
TRBD1	TRBV5-1	-	TRBJ1-1	CASAGQGIANTEAFF	TGCGCCAGCGCCGGACAGGGGATAGCAAACACTGAAGCTTTCTTT
TRBD2	TRBV24-1	-	TRBJ2-3	CATSEPSGGPDTQYF	TGTGCCACCAGTGAACCTAGCGGGGGCCCCGATACGCAGTATTTT